The 20 T cell receptor beta chains below come from one sample, sequenced in a study of T cells in narcolepsy. Sequencing used immunoSEQ multiplex PCR; TCRdb keeps in-frame clones, though not all of them. The repertoire includes about 30,000 clones, about four fifths of them detected once, and 0.75% to 1% sits in the top ten. The sample comprised CD45RA- memory CD4+ T cells from PBMCs. The receptors stem from a human donor with narcolepsy.

The chain recombines TRBV4-3 with TRBJ1-1, with D possibly being TRBD1 (5 bases). In germline, CDR1 is LGHNA, CDR2 YSLEER. The CDR3 totals 15 residues. Deletions cut 2 bases from V and 5 bases from J, with 15 bases between. CDR3 in DNA: TGCGCCAGCAGCCAACCTTCCTCGGGGGGTACTGAAGCTTTCTTT. This translates into CASSQPSSGGTEAFF.

The chain couples TRBV2 to TRBJ1-2; 7 positions match TRBD1. The germline gives CDR1 SNHLY, CDR2 FYNNEI. This CDR3 has 15 amino acids. Trimming took 3 bases from V and 4 from J; bases not matched to a gene: 8. In DNA, the CDR3 is TGTGCCAGCAGTGACGAGACAGGGTCCACCTATGGCTACACCTTC. This sequence encodes CASSDETGSTYGYTF.

The rearrangement joins TRBV4-3 to TRBJ1-1; D might be TRBD1 (6 bases). Germline V gene lookup returns CDR1 LGHNA and CDR2 YSLEER. This CDR3 region has 16 residues. V was trimmed by 1 base and J by 5 bases, leaving 17 bases between them. The CDR3 sequence is CASSQGGRGGKTEAFF. DNA for the CDR3: TGCGCCAGCAGCCAAGGAGGCAGGGGCGGAAAAACTGAAGCTTTCTTT.

This chain uses TRBV5-1 with TRBJ1-1; perhaps TRBD1 as D (6 bases). The CDR3 runs to 13 residues. Germline CDR1 SGHRS, CDR2 YFSETQ. Trimming cost V 4 bases and J 4 bases, with 11 bases left between them. For the CDR3, the DNA is TGCGCCAGCAGCGCACGAGGGGGCACTGAAGCTTTCTTT. It specifies CASSARGGTEAFF.

V usage is TRBV28 and J usage is TRBJ2-7; weak D call: TRBD1 (6 bases). CDR1 MDHEN and CDR2 SYDVKM come from the germline V gene. V was trimmed by 2 bases and J by 7 bases, leaving 18 bases between them. This CDR3 comprises 15 residues. The CDR3 coding sequence is TGTGCCAGCAGTTTAATCGGCAGGGGATCGGCTGAGCAGTACTTC. Encoded protein: CASSLIGRGSAEQYF.

The chain carries TRBV19 and TRBJ1-6; 8 positions agree with TRBD1. This CDR3 has 17 amino acids. Per the germline V gene, CDR1 is LNHDA and CDR2 is SQIVND (reference sequence). Trimming at V came to 6 bases and at J to 7 bases, leaving 14 bases not matched to a gene. DNA for the CDR3: TGTGCCAGTAGCTTGAGGTCCGGGACAGGACTAAATTCACCCCTCCACTTT. Residues: CASSLRSGTGLNSPLHF.

J is TRBJ1-6 and V is TRBV19; D unclear. Germline lookup yields CDR1 LNHDA and CDR2 SQIVND (reference sequence). The CDR3 is 14 residues long. The germline V and J ends were trimmed by 6 bases and 5 bases, with 11 bases remaining between them. The CDR3, as DNA: TGTGCCAGTAGCGGACCAGCAGATAATTCACCCCTCCACTTT. Translation gives CASSGPADNSPLHF. The whole variable domain, filled in from reference TRBV19 and TRBJ1-6, reads DGGITQSPKYLFRKEGQNVTLSCEQNLNHDAMYWYRQDPGQGLRLIYYSQIVNDFQKGDIAEGYSVSREKKESFPLTVTSAQKNPTAFYLCASSGPADNSPLHFGNGTRLTVT.

V gene TRBV10-3 combines with J gene TRBJ2-7, with TRBD1 identical over 10 bases. The CDR3 totals 15 residues. Trimming cost V 5 bases and J 5 bases; bases outside gene matches: 9. The V gene's germline CDR1 is ENHRY and CDR2 SYGVKD. This CDR3 is CAISSTGTGVDEQYF. The DNA of the CDR3 is TGTGCCATCAGTTCAACCGGGACAGGGGTCGACGAGCAGTACTTC.

The chain uses TRBV30 and TRBJ1-5; D unresolved. In germline, CDR1 is GTSNPN, CDR2 SVGIG (reference sequence). V lost 0 bases, J lost 9 bases, and 12 bases lay in between. The CDR3 runs 13 residues. This chain's CDR3 is CAWSVRGVWPQHF. The CDR3 DNA reads TGTGCCTGGAGTGTACGCGGGGTTTGGCCCCAGCATTTT. The full variable domain, with the rest looked up from reference TRBV30 and TRBJ1-5, is SQTIHQWPATLVQPVGSPLSLECTVEGTSNPNLYWYRQAAGRGLQLLFYSVGIGQISSEVPQNLSASRPQDRQFILSSKKLLLSDSGFYLCAWSVRGVWPQHFGDGTRLSIL.

The J gene is TRBJ2-1, the V gene TRBV9; 9 nucleotides agree with TRBD1. The CDR3 covers 15 residues. Trimming took 2 bases from V and 0 from J; bases not matched to a gene: 0. Germline loops: CDR1 SGDLS, CDR2 YYNGEE. The CDR3: CASSVGQGSYNEQFF. The CDR3 bases are TGTGCCAGCAGCGTGGGACAGGGCTCCTACAATGAGCAGTTCTTC.

This clone was picked up a small number of times. The CDR3 coding sequence is TGTGCCAGTAGTATAGCCCAGGGGGGAAACATTCAGTACTTC. Amino acids: CASSIAQGGNIQYF. The rearrangement uses TRBV19 and TRBJ2-4; tentative D call: TRBD1 (7 bases). The CDR3 is made up of 14 amino acids. Trimming left V 1 base short and J 6 bases short, with 10 bases between. CDR1 and CDR2 (germline): LNHDA, SQIVND (reference sequence).

The chain has TRBV18 and TRBJ2-2; no reliable D call. CDR3 length equals 16 residues. Trimming pared 5 bases from V and 2 bases from J, leaving 15 bases between. CDR1 is KGHSH and CDR2 is LQKENI in the germline V gene. Written as DNA, the CDR3 is TGTGCCAGCTCAGAACTTGTTCTGGGAAACACCGGGGAGCTGTTTTTT. Its translation is CASSELVLGNTGELFF. The whole variable domain, filled in from reference TRBV18 and TRBJ2-2, reads NAGVMQNPRHLVRRRGQEARLRCSPMKGHSHVYWYRQLPEEGLKFMVYLQKENIIDESGMPKERFSAEFPKEGPSILRIQQVVRGDSAAYFCASSELVLGNTGELFFGEGSRLTVL.

This clone was detected only once. The V gene is TRBV7-8, the J gene TRBJ1-2; perhaps TRBD1 as D (5 bases). V was pared by 5 bases and J by 5 bases, with 9 bases between. CDR1 and CDR2 (germline): SGHVS, FQNEAQ. The CDR3 has 12 amino acids. The CDR3 nucleotides are TGTGCCAGCAGCGCGACAGATTATGGCTACACCTTC. It encodes CASSATDYGYTF.

V usage is TRBV7-2 and J usage is TRBJ2-7, with D uncertain. The CDR3 is 12 amino acids. In germline, CDR1 is SGHTA, CDR2 FQGNSA. The V and J ends lost 4 bases and 6 bases respectively, with 10 bases between them. CDR3 nucleotide sequence: TGTGCCAGCAGCTACCCGCATCTCGAGCAGTACTTC. Amino acid sequence: CASSYPHLEQYF.

CDR3 DNA: TGTGCCAGCTCACCCCAGGGCATGAACACTGAAGCTTTCTTT. This gives the protein CASSPQGMNTEAFF. This sequence joins TRBV18 and TRBJ1-1; a possible D gene is TRBD1 (5 bases). CDR3 length: 14 amino acids. Germline CDR1 KGHSH, CDR2 LQKENI. Trimming took 3 bases from V and 0 from J, leaving 8 bases between them.

V gene TRBV10-3 combines with J gene TRBJ2-7; D ambiguous. This CDR3 is built from 14 residues. V dropped 0 bases and J dropped 4 bases, with 10 bases sitting between them. Germline V CDR1 and CDR2: ENHRY, SYGVKD. CDR3 in amino acids: CAISESTRSYEQYF. CDR3 nucleotide sequence: TGTGCCATCAGTGAGTCGACTCGGAGTTACGAGCAGTACTTC.

The chain couples TRBV10-3 to TRBJ2-1; possibly TRBD1 for D (5 bases). Germline V lookup: CDR1 ENHRY, CDR2 SYGVKD. The CDR3 is 14 amino acids. With 10 bases removed from V and 2 bases from J, the gap between germline ends came to 15 bases. As DNA, the CDR3 is TGTGCCACTGGCTCCGACAGAACCTACAATGAGCAGTTCTTC. This encodes CATGSDRTYNEQFF.

The V call is TRBV7-3, the J call TRBJ1-1, with D possibly matching TRBD1 (5 bases). Germline CDR1 reads SGHTA; CDR2 reads FQGTGA. The V end was cut by 5 bases, the J end by 4 bases, with 17 bases between. CDR3 length: 15 residues. This chain's CDR3 is CASSTGPVEGTEAFF. The CDR3 DNA follows: TGTGCCAGCAGCACGGGACCTGTGGAGGGCACTGAAGCTTTCTTT.

V gene TRBV25-1 combines with J gene TRBJ1-2; TRBD1 matches 7 bases. This CDR3 has 14 amino acids. V lost 6 bases, J lost 2 bases, and 6 bases stayed unmatched. Germline V gene sequence: CDR1 MGHDK, CDR2 SYGVNS. This CDR3 reads CASRAGGSNYGYTF. The CDR3 DNA reads as TGTGCCAGCAGGGCAGGGGGATCAAACTATGGCTACACCTTC.

This chain connects TRBV7-9 to TRBJ2-1, with 11 positions matching TRBD2. Germline CDR1 reads SEHNR; CDR2 reads FQNEAQ (reference sequence). The CDR3 spans 15 residues. Losses at the gene ends were 0 bases for V and 9 bases for J; bases not matched to a gene: 4. In DNA form, the CDR3 reads TGTGCCAGCAGCTTAGCGCTAGCGGGGGGAGGTGAGCAGTTCTTC. Translating it yields CASSLALAGGGEQFF.